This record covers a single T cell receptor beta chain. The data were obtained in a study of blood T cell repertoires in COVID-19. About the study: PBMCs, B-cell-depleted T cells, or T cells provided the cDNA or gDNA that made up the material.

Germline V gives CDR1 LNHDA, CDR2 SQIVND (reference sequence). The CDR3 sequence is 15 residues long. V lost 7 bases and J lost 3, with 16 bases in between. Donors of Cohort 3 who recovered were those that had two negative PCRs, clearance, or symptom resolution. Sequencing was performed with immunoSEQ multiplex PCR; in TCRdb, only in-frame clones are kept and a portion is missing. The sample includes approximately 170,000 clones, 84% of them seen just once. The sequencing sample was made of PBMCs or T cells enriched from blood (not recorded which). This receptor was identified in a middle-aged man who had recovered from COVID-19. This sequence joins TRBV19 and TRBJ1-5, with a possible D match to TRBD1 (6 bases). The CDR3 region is CASTPDRYPNQPQHF. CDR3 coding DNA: TGTGCCAGTACCCCGGACAGATACCCCAATCAGCCCCAGCATTTT.